One T cell receptor beta chain is described in this entry. The data were taken from a study of blood T cells in healthy people across ages. The use of a sample-barcoded 5' primer and a J-beta primer mix characterized a second PCR of 7 to 11 cycles. TCRdb re-derived calls from the 5' RACE reads in MiXCR, one entry per CDR3 protein. The table has approximately 850,000 distinct CDR3 sequences, 44% seen once. Material for sequencing was blood. This receptor was identified in a man aged 55 to 70 in good health.

The DNA for the CDR3 is TGTGCCACCAGCAGAGATTTGGGGGCGTGGTACGAGCAGTACTTC. This sequence encodes CATSRDLGAWYEQYF. This chain links TRBV15 with TRBJ2-7, with D perhaps matching TRBD1 (6 bases). The CDR3 loop spans 15 amino acids. V lost 0 bases and J 4 bases, leaving 13 bases between the germline ends. CDR1 and CDR2 from the germline V gene are LNHNV and YYDKDF (reference sequence).